Below are 24 T cell receptor beta chains sequenced from a single sample in a study of T-cell reconstitution after alpha-beta-depleted transplantation in children. A library of TCRbeta sequences, prepared with unique molecular identifiers, was generated. TCRdb re-derived calls from the PCR reads in MiXCR, one entry per CDR3 protein. The sample has around 180,000 distinct CDR3 sequences; around 10% are singletons. Source: PBMCs, taken before TCRalphabeta/CD19-depleted stem cell transplant. These receptors were taken from a boy aged 2 to 9 with acute myeloid leukemia, due to receive a stem cell transplant.

This clonotype was seen at least ten times. The V call is TRBV28, the J call TRBJ2-7, with TRBD2 matching 7 bases. The CDR3 loop spans 15 amino acids. Unmatched junction bases numbered 7, after V lost 2 bases and J lost 3 bases. Germline CDR1 and CDR2: MDHEN and SYDVKM. CDR3 sequence: CASSLSGIGDYEQYF. The CDR3 DNA is TGTGCCAGCAGTTTAAGCGGGATAGGGGACTACGAGCAGTACTTC.

This clonotype has a count of ten or more. This sequence joins TRBV20-1 and TRBJ2-7; tentatively, D is TRBD1 or TRBD2 (5 bases each). CDR1 and CDR2 from the germline V gene are DFQATT and SNEGSKA (reference sequence). The CDR3 is 15 residues long. Trimming shortened V by 0 bases and J by 6 bases, and 18 bases separated the two germline ends. DNA of the CDR3: TGCAGTGCTAGAGATATGAAAGGGGACCCCTCCGAGCAGTACTTC. Amino acids: CSARDMKGDPSEQYF.

In its sample, this clonotype was seen many times. J is TRBJ2-1 and V is TRBV3-1; 14 bases are shared with TRBD2. The CDR3 is 15 residues long. Germline values: CDR1 LGHDT, CDR2 YNNKEL (reference sequence). J lost 9 bases, V lost 11 bases, and 12 bases had no gene match. DNA for the CDR3: TGTGCCTCCACCCAGGGACTAGCGGGAGCTTTTGAGCAGTTCTTC. It encodes CASTQGLAGAFEQFF.

This clonotype occurred many times. The chain recombines TRBV5-1 with TRBJ2-7; D is uncertain. Trimming cost V 2 bases and J 3 bases, with 15 bases left between them. In germline, CDR1 is SGHRS, CDR2 YFSETQ. The CDR3 loop spans 15 amino acids. CDR3 protein: CASSFLPGANYEQYF. For the CDR3, the DNA is TGCGCCAGCAGCTTTCTGCCGGGCGCAAACTACGAGCAGTACTTC.

This clonotype was seen many times. The V and J genes are TRBV6-2 or TRBV6-3 and TRBJ2-6; D is unresolved. Germline loops: CDR1 MNHEY, CDR2 SVGEGT. The CDR3 is made up of 14 amino acids. The V gene lost 2 bases and the J gene lost 1 base, with 3 bases spanning the gap. CDR3 coding DNA: TGTGCCAGCAGTTACGTTTCTGGGGCCAACGTCCTGACTTTC. Its translation is CASSYVSGANVLTF.

This clonotype came up many times. This sequence joins TRBV3-1 and TRBJ1-6; D not resolved. The V end lost 0 bases, the J end lost 4 bases, and 19 bases lay between the germline ends. The CDR3 extends over 19 amino acids. From germline, CDR1 is LGHDT and CDR2 YNNKEL (reference sequence). The CDR3: CASSQEGGIRPSYNSPLHF. The CDR3 region has the DNA TGTGCCAGCAGCCAAGAGGGTGGGATCCGACCGAGTTATAATTCACCCCTCCACTTT.

This clonotype was detected ten times or more. The V gene is TRBV7-9, the J gene TRBJ2-7; perhaps TRBD2 as D (6 bases). The length of the CDR3 is 15 residues. V lost 1 base, J lost 2 bases, and 12 bases lay in between. Germline lookup yields CDR1 SEHNR and CDR2 FQNEAQ (reference sequence). CDR3 protein: CASSLEGGEAYEQYV. The CDR3 DNA sequence: TGTGCCAGCAGCTTAGAGGGCGGGGAAGCCTACGAGCAGTACGTC.

This clonotype was observed once. A clone one base away is much larger, so this may be a read error. The V and J genes are TRBV29-1 and TRBJ2-2; no reliable D call. CDR3 size: 11 residues. Germline values: CDR1 SQVTM, CDR2 ANQGSEA. The CDR3 protein is CSVRNTEELFF. CDR3 coding DNA: TGCAGCGTTCGGAACACCGAGGAGCTGTTTTTT.

Many counts were recorded for this clonotype. This chain links TRBV12-3 or TRBV12-4 with TRBJ1-2; tentatively, D is TRBD1 (5 bases). The CDR3 has 14 residues. Trimming removed 4 bases at V and 4 bases at J, with 13 bases between. The CDR3 nucleotides are TGTGCCAGCAGTTCCTGGCAGGGTGGCTATGGCTACACCTTC. Protein: CASSSWQGGYGYTF.

There are many counts of this clonotype. The chain couples TRBV5-1 to TRBJ2-7, with a possible D match to TRBD1 (5 bases). CDR1 and CDR2 from the germline V gene are SGHRS and YFSETQ. The V end was cut by 1 base, the J end by 3 bases, with 11 bases between. This CDR3 has 14 amino acids. CDR3 coding DNA: TGCGCCAGCAGCTTGAAACAGGAATACTACGAGCAGTACTTC. This codes for CASSLKQEYYEQYF.

This clonotype was detected many times. This chain uses TRBV9 with TRBJ2-7; 8 bases align to TRBD2. Trimming took 3 bases from V and 1 from J; bases not matched to a gene: 6. The V gene's germline CDR1 is SGDLS and CDR2 YYNGEE. The CDR3 runs to 15 residues. CDR3 sequence reads: CASSAGGGSSYEQYF. The DNA for the CDR3 is TGTGCCAGCAGCGCCGGCGGGGGGTCATCCTACGAGCAGTACTTC.

Concerning this clonotype itself: A clone one base away is much larger, so this may be a read error. The chain recombines TRBV27 with TRBJ1-2, with D tentatively TRBD1 (5 bases). In germline, CDR1 is MNHEY, CDR2 SMNVEV (reference sequence). The CDR3 has 14 amino acids. V lost 3 bases, J lost 6 bases, and 14 bases lay in between. CDR3 protein: CASSFSGGNHGYTF. The CDR3, as DNA: TGTGCCAGCAGTTTTTCTGGGGGAAACCATGGCTACACCTTC.

This clonotype was recorded a few times. The chain is built from TRBV7-9 and TRBJ2-7, with D maybe TRBD1 (8 bases). Trimming cost V 5 bases and J 5 bases, with 19 bases left between them. The CDR3 sequence is 15 residues long. CDR1 is SEHNR, CDR2 FQNEAQ, per germline (reference sequence). The CDR3 is CASSDTGQGGDEQYF. In DNA, the CDR3 is TGTGCCAGCAGCGATACTGGACAGGGAGGGGACGAGCAGTACTTC. The full variable domain, completed using reference TRBV7-9 and TRBJ2-7, is DTGVSQNPRHKITKRGQNVTFRCDPISEHNRLYWYRQTLGQGPEFLTYFQNEAQLEKSRLLSDRFSAERPKGSFSTLEIQRTEQGDSAMYLCASSDTGQGGDEQYFGPGTRLTVT.

In this sample, this clonotype turned up many times. The chain couples TRBV4-2 to TRBJ2-5, with D perhaps matching TRBD2 (6 bases). V lost 1 base to trimming and J lost 0 bases, with 6 bases between them. From germline, CDR1 is LGHNA and CDR2 YNFKEQ. The CDR3 spans 14 residues. This chain's CDR3 is CASSQVADQETQYF. CDR3 nucleotide sequence: TGTGCCAGCAGCCAAGTAGCGGACCAAGAGACCCAGTACTTC.

This clonotype was found many times. This chain connects TRBV12-3 or TRBV12-4 to TRBJ2-3; D gene ambiguous. This CDR3 has 14 residues. V lost 5 bases, J lost 5 bases, and 14 bases lay in between. The CDR3 loop reads CASSPTLNRDTQYF. The CDR3 nucleotides read TGTGCCAGCAGTCCCACGTTAAACAGAGATACGCAGTATTTT.

This clonotype was seen at least ten times. The V gene is TRBV7-2, the J gene TRBJ2-4, with D tentatively TRBD1 or TRBD2 (5 bases each). Germline values: CDR1 SGHTA, CDR2 FQGNSA. V gave up 2 bases and J gave up 8 bases, with 16 bases separating them. There are 15 residues in the CDR3. The CDR3 sequence is CASSLSGAGADIQYF. Written as DNA, the CDR3 is TGTGCCAGCAGCTTATCCGGGGCTGGGGCGGACATTCAGTACTTC.

At least ten counts were recorded for this clonotype. The rearrangement links TRBV11-1 to TRBJ1-1; D not certain. The CDR3 spans 15 residues. CDR1 is SGHAT and CDR2 is FQDESV in the germline V gene (reference sequence). V gave up 2 bases and J gave up 4 bases, with 14 bases separating them. The CDR3 DNA sequence: TGTGCCAGCAGCTTACCTATTTTGGGTCCCACTGAAGCTTTCTTT. Residues: CASSLPILGPTEAFF.

This clonotype appeared many times. V gene TRBV2 combines with J gene TRBJ1-2; D call uncertain. Germline values: CDR1 SNHLY, CDR2 FYNNEI. V was cut by 4 bases and J by 3 bases, with 12 bases left in between. The CDR3 covers 14 residues. CDR3 nucleotides: TGTGCCAGCAGTGGACTCTCGGCGGACTATGGCTACACCTTC. This gives the protein CASSGLSADYGYTF.

This clonotype was found many times. The chain links TRBV7-2 to TRBJ2-3, with D hard to call. The CDR3 loop spans 13 amino acids. V lost 1 base, J lost 2 bases, and 4 bases lay in between. From germline, CDR1 is SGHTA and CDR2 FQGNSA. Here the CDR3 reads CASSLDVTDTQYF. In DNA form, the CDR3 reads TGTGCCAGCAGCTTAGATGTCACAGATACGCAGTATTTT.

At least ten counts were recorded for this clonotype. The CDR3 sequence is CASSRGGYSTDTQYF. The CDR3 DNA reads TGTGCCAGCAGCCGGGGAGGGTACAGCACAGATACGCAGTATTTT. The chain uses TRBV7-9 and TRBJ2-3; 7 bases are shared with TRBD2. The CDR3 consists of 15 residues. Germline V CDR1 and CDR2: SEHNR, FQNEAQ (reference sequence). With 5 bases clipped from V and 0 bases from J, the junction kept 5 bases outside the gene matches.

This clonotype was seen many times. The chain links TRBV7-9 to TRBJ2-5; the D gene is possibly TRBD2 (6 bases). The CDR3 is 14 residues long. Germline-derived CDR1 and CDR2 are SEHNR and FQNEAQ (reference sequence). V lost 8 bases to trimming and J lost 0 bases, with 13 bases between them. CDR3 sequence reads: CASGREVYQETQYF. As DNA, the CDR3 is TGTGCCAGCGGGCGGGAAGTGTACCAAGAGACCCAGTACTTC.

This clonotype was picked up many times. The genes are TRBV4-2 and TRBJ2-7; TRBD1 might be the D (6 bases). The germline gives CDR1 LGHNA, CDR2 YNFKEQ. Trimming took 1 base from V and 4 from J, leaving 14 bases between them. The CDR3 is 15 amino acids. In DNA form, the CDR3 reads TGTGCCAGCAGCCAAGCGACAGGTACAGGGTACGAGCAGTACTTC. This gives the protein CASSQATGTGYEQYF.

The V and J genes are TRBV10-2 and TRBJ2-7; D is uncertain. V lost 6 bases and J lost 2, with 8 bases in between. The CDR3 spans 12 residues. CDR1 WSHSY and CDR2 SAAADI come from the germline V gene. This chain's CDR3 is CASSPMPYEQYV. The DNA of the CDR3 is TGCGCCAGCAGCCCAATGCCCTACGAGCAGTACGTC.

This clonotype was detected many times. The rearrangement joins TRBV4-1 to TRBJ2-3, with TRBD1 matching 9 bases. There are 17 residues in the CDR3. Germline V CDR1 and CDR2: MGHRA, YSYEKL. Trimming took 4 bases from V and 4 from J; bases not matched to a gene: 12. The CDR3 DNA reads TGCGCCAGCAGCCTTCGGCGGACAGGGGAATTCCCAGATACGCAGTATTTT. Its protein is CASSLRRTGEFPDTQYF.